This T cell receptor beta chain stems from a study of T cells in Graves' hyperthyroidism and ophthalmopathy. The investigators amplified TCR beta CDR3 regions from RNA transcripts. The HTBI set primed first-round TCR CDR3 RT-PCR. TCRdb redid the calling of the multiplex PCR reads with MiXCR, one entry per CDR3 protein. The table has a few hundred thousand distinct CDR3 sequences, more than 12% seen once. The sequence derives from a woman aged 25 to 39 with Graves' hyperthyroidism. Sequencing was performed on blood.

CDR3 sequence reads: CASSLYQRGIGGELFF. The CDR3, as DNA: TGTGCCAGCAGTTTGTATCAGCGGGGGATCGGCGGGGAGCTGTTTTTT. J is TRBJ2-2 and V is TRBV27; 8 nucleotides match TRBD2. The CDR3 length is 16 residues. CDR1 and CDR2 (germline): MNHEY, SMNVEV (reference sequence). Germline trimming cut 3 bases from V and 7 bases from J; bases unmatched to any gene: 10.